The TCR beta chain under discussion was sequenced for a study of T cell responses to AZD1222 COVID-19 vaccine. For the study at large: It was second doses at about 4 or about 12 weeks that were pooled. The study, taken as a whole, reports: Repertoire sampling happened only post peak T cell response. Females outnumbered males among donors, who were mostly white British; clonal diversity was possibly underestimated. Spike-specific TCR depth and breadth grew after two AZD1222 doses.

This CDR3 is 16 amino acids long. The V and J ends lost 2 bases and 2 bases, in that order; junction bases with no gene match: 3. The germline CDR1 and CDR2 sequences are MNHNS and SASEGT. This table comes from immunoSEQ multiplex PCR, and its TCRdb copy is limited to in-frame clones, with some not included. The sample lists some 54,000 clones; around nine tenths were seen once. About this clone: Its target is unknown.

This specimen was peripheral blood, taken on day 0 of AZD1222 vaccination. This clonotype was obtained from an adult in good health. The chain is built from TRBV6-1 and TRBJ1-5; 10 nucleotides line up with TRBD1. This chain's CDR3 is CASSELGTGGNQPQHF. The CDR3 DNA is TGTGCCAGCAGTGAACTGGGGACAGGGGGCAATCAGCCCCAGCATTTT.